These T cell receptor beta chains were read from a single sample in a study of shared clonotypes between healthy human individuals. Generated by immunoSEQ multiplex PCR, the TCRdb table keeps only in-frame clones and is missing some. The data contain around 2,000,000 clones, approximately 94% of them seen just once; the ten biggest clones take up 1.1%. Sample: naive CD8+ T cells sorted from blood. These receptors were collected from a man aged 18 to 30 in good health. CDR3s include the opening cysteine and the closing phenylalanine or tryptophan. Fields, in order: V gene, J gene, clone size, D gene, CDR3 protein, CDR3 DNA. A D gene is named only where the DNA matches it firmly. Only part of the rows carry a size: once, few, many, or a class if the clone is expanded.

v_gene: TRBV6-5
j_gene: TRBJ2-7
abundance: -
d_gene: -
CDR3aa: CASSYGQFYEQYF
CDR3nt: TGTGCCAGCAGTTACGGGCAGTTCTACGAGCAGTACTTC

v_gene: TRBV6-5
j_gene: TRBJ2-7
abundance: -
d_gene: -
CDR3aa: CATSINWEAYEQYF
CDR3nt: TGTGCCACCTCAATTAACTGGGAAGCCTACGAGCAGTACTTC

v_gene: TRBV7-9
j_gene: TRBJ2-7
abundance: -
d_gene: TRBD2
CDR3aa: CASSLGVAGGGDYEQYF
CDR3nt: TGTGCCAGCAGCTTAGGAGTAGCGGGGGGCGGAGATTACGAGCAGTACTTC

v_gene: TRBV4-1
j_gene: TRBJ2-7
abundance: -
d_gene: TRBD2
CDR3aa: CASIPKVGGSPYEQYF
CDR3nt: TGCGCCAGCATTCCGAAGGTAGGCGGGAGCCCCTACGAGCAGTACTTC

v_gene: TRBV4-1
j_gene: TRBJ1-2
abundance: once
d_gene: -
CDR3aa: CASSQGINSGYTF
CDR3nt: TGCGCCAGCAGCCAAGGTATTAATAGCGGCTACACCTTC

v_gene: TRBV27
j_gene: TRBJ2-7
abundance: -
d_gene: -
CDR3aa: CASSLSLGSHEQYF
CDR3nt: TGTGCCAGCAGTTTATCCTTGGGGTCCCACGAGCAGTACTTC

v_gene: TRBV9
j_gene: TRBJ1-4
abundance: -
d_gene: -
CDR3aa: CASSVGGHKDEKLFF
CDR3nt: TGTGCCAGCAGCGTAGGCGGTCATAAGGATGAAAAACTGTTTTTT

v_gene: TRBV6-5
j_gene: TRBJ2-7
abundance: -
d_gene: TRBD1
CDR3aa: CASSYSSTGGLDEQYF
CDR3nt: TGTGCCAGCAGTTACTCGAGTACAGGGGGGCTGGACGAGCAGTACTTC

v_gene: TRBV4-1
j_gene: TRBJ1-4
abundance: -
d_gene: -
CDR3aa: CASNDEGTTNEKLFF
CDR3nt: TGCGCCAGCAACGACGAGGGAACAACTAATGAAAAACTGTTTTTT

v_gene: TRBV5-5
j_gene: TRBJ1-1
abundance: -
d_gene: -
CDR3aa: CASSYPQNTEAFF
CDR3nt: TGTGCCAGCAGCTACCCCCAGAACACTGAAGCTTTCTTT

v_gene: TRBV7-2
j_gene: TRBJ1-1
abundance: -
d_gene: TRBD1
CDR3aa: CASSPGQGEYERNTEAFF
CDR3nt: TGTGCCAGCAGCCCGGGACAGGGGGAGTACGAAAGGAACACTGAAGCTTTCTTT

v_gene: TRBV6-4
j_gene: TRBJ2-5
abundance: -
d_gene: -
CDR3aa: CASREGGEETQYF
CDR3nt: TGTGCCAGCAGGGAGGGGGGGGAAGAGACCCAGTACTTC

v_gene: TRBV27
j_gene: TRBJ2-5
abundance: -
d_gene: -
CDR3aa: CASSLGLEETQYF
CDR3nt: TGTGCCAGCAGTTTAGGGCTAGAAGAGACCCAGTACTTC

v_gene: TRBV30
j_gene: TRBJ1-2
abundance: -
d_gene: TRBD1
CDR3aa: CAWRPGQGYYGYTF
CDR3nt: TGTGCCTGGAGGCCGGGACAGGGGTACTATGGCTACACCTTC

v_gene: TRBV5-6
j_gene: TRBJ1-1
abundance: -
d_gene: TRBD1
CDR3aa: CASSLRGGTEAFF
CDR3nt: TGTGCCAGCAGCCTCAGGGGGGGCACTGAAGCTTTCTTT

v_gene: TRBV19
j_gene: TRBJ2-7
abundance: -
d_gene: -
CDR3aa: CASSIDGEFYEQYF
CDR3nt: TGTGCCAGTAGTATAGATGGGGAATTTTACGAGCAGTACTTC

v_gene: TRBV15
j_gene: TRBJ1-1
abundance: -
d_gene: -
CDR3aa: CATKKMNTEAFF
CDR3nt: TGTGCCACCAAAAAGATGAACACTGAAGCTTTCTTT

v_gene: TRBV7-2
j_gene: TRBJ2-3
abundance: -
d_gene: -
CDR3aa: CASSLDPHTQYF
CDR3nt: TGTGCCAGCAGCTTAGATCCCCATACGCAGTATTTT

v_gene: TRBV27
j_gene: TRBJ2-5
abundance: -
d_gene: TRBD1
CDR3aa: CASRDRERETQYF
CDR3nt: TGTGCCAGCAGGGACAGGGAAAGGGAGACCCAGTACTTC

v_gene: TRBV4-3
j_gene: TRBJ2-3
abundance: -
d_gene: -
CDR3aa: CASSQAPEDGNSFTDTQYF
CDR3nt: TGCGCCAGCAGCCAAGCTCCAGAGGACGGCAACTCCTTCACAGATACGCAGTATTTT

v_gene: TRBV19
j_gene: TRBJ1-5
abundance: -
d_gene: -
CDR3aa: CASSIVGQPQHF
CDR3nt: TGTGCCAGTAGTATAGTGGGTCAGCCCCAGCATTTT

v_gene: TRBV27
j_gene: TRBJ2-7
abundance: -
d_gene: -
CDR3aa: CASSLSPGAGYEQYF
CDR3nt: TGTGCCAGCAGTTTATCGCCGGGGGCGGGTTACGAGCAGTACTTC

v_gene: TRBV9
j_gene: TRBJ2-2
abundance: -
d_gene: -
CDR3aa: CASSVVREAGELFF
CDR3nt: TGTGCCAGCAGCGTAGTAAGGGAGGCCGGGGAGCTGTTTTTT

v_gene: TRBV11-2
j_gene: TRBJ2-7
abundance: -
d_gene: -
CDR3aa: CASSLDRQHYEQYF
CDR3nt: TGTGCCAGCAGCTTAGATCGACAGCACTACGAGCAGTACTTC

v_gene: TRBV30
j_gene: TRBJ1-3
abundance: -
d_gene: -
CDR3aa: CAWSVPTEKTGNTIYF
CDR3nt: TGTGCCTGGAGTGTACCCACAGAGAAAACTGGAAACACCATATATTTT

v_gene: TRBV2
j_gene: TRBJ1-4
abundance: -
d_gene: -
CDR3aa: CASEWPYGATNEKLFF
CDR3nt: TGTGCCAGCGAGTGGCCTTACGGCGCAACTAATGAAAAACTGTTTTTT

v_gene: TRBV5-1
j_gene: TRBJ2-2
abundance: -
d_gene: TRBD1
CDR3aa: CASSQTGQGPGELFF
CDR3nt: TGCGCCAGCAGCCAGACGGGACAGGGTCCCGGGGAGCTGTTTTTT

v_gene: TRBV5-4
j_gene: TRBJ1-1
abundance: -
d_gene: TRBD1
CDR3aa: CASSLGRGPVAEAFF
CDR3nt: TGTGCCAGCAGCTTGGGCAGGGGGCCGGTCGCTGAAGCTTTCTTT

v_gene: TRBV5-6
j_gene: TRBJ1-3
abundance: -
d_gene: -
CDR3aa: CASSLGPGLGNTIYF
CDR3nt: TGTGCCAGCAGCTTGGGCCCGGGACTAGGAAACACCATATATTTT

v_gene: TRBV7-9
j_gene: TRBJ2-3
abundance: -
d_gene: -
CDR3aa: CASRPPREDTQYF
CDR3nt: TGTGCCAGCAGACCTCCCCGCGAGGATACGCAGTATTTT

v_gene: TRBV4-3
j_gene: TRBJ1-2
abundance: -
d_gene: TRBD1
CDR3aa: CASSQPGTAYGYTF
CDR3nt: TGCGCCAGCAGCCAACCTGGGACAGCCTATGGCTACACCTTC

v_gene: TRBV4-1
j_gene: TRBJ2-7
abundance: -
d_gene: TRBD2
CDR3aa: CASSPVTSGSYEQYF
CDR3nt: TGCGCCAGCAGCCCGGTGACTAGCGGGAGCTACGAGCAGTACTTC

v_gene: TRBV27
j_gene: TRBJ2-5
abundance: -
d_gene: -
CDR3aa: CASSSIAEETQYF
CDR3nt: TGTGCCAGCAGTTCAATAGCGGAGGAGACCCAGTACTTC

v_gene: TRBV5-4
j_gene: TRBJ2-5
abundance: -
d_gene: TRBD2
CDR3aa: CASSYKAGEETQYF
CDR3nt: TGTGCCAGCAGCTATAAAGCGGGGGAAGAGACCCAGTACTTC

v_gene: TRBV29-1
j_gene: TRBJ2-7
abundance: -
d_gene: TRBD1
CDR3aa: CSVERLSGGIIKQYF
CDR3nt: TGCAGCGTTGAAAGGTTGTCAGGGGGTATTATAAAGCAGTACTTC

v_gene: TRBV9
j_gene: TRBJ2-2
abundance: -
d_gene: TRBD1
CDR3aa: CASSVGWTGGNTGELFF
CDR3nt: TGTGCCAGCAGCGTAGGGTGGACAGGGGGCAACACCGGGGAGCTGTTTTTT

v_gene: TRBV6-5
j_gene: TRBJ2-2
abundance: -
d_gene: -
CDR3aa: CASSYSGEAGELFF
CDR3nt: TGTGCCAGCAGTTACTCTGGGGAGGCCGGGGAGCTGTTTTTT

v_gene: TRBV30
j_gene: TRBJ1-5
abundance: -
d_gene: TRBD1
CDR3aa: CAWSWDRGSHQPQHF
CDR3nt: TGTGCCTGGAGCTGGGACAGGGGGTCACATCAGCCCCAGCATTTT

v_gene: TRBV4-1
j_gene: TRBJ2-7
abundance: -
d_gene: -
CDR3aa: CASSLSGSAYEQYF
CDR3nt: TGCGCCAGCAGCCTCTCGGGTAGCGCGTACGAGCAGTACTTC

v_gene: TRBV6-6
j_gene: TRBJ2-1
abundance: -
d_gene: -
CDR3aa: CASSYPSTSNNEQFF
CDR3nt: TGTGCCAGCAGTTATCCATCTACTTCAAACAATGAGCAGTTCTTC

v_gene: TRBV4-1
j_gene: TRBJ1-5
abundance: -
d_gene: TRBD1
CDR3aa: CASSQGQGGYSNQPQHF
CDR3nt: TGCGCCAGCAGCCAAGGACAGGGGGGGTATAGCAATCAGCCCCAGCATTTT